This is a list of T cell receptor beta chains from one sample in a study of T cell responses to AZD1222 COVID-19 vaccine. Profiled with immunoSEQ multiplex PCR; TCRdb holds only in-frame clones, not every one. This sample has about 100,000 clones, with about 90% found just once. The input for sequencing was peripheral blood, taken 28 days after the second AZD1222 dose. The receptors stem from an adult who received the AZD1222 COVID-19 vaccine. Both conserved end residues are part of each CDR3. A D gene is named only where the DNA matches it firmly. Clone size is given for some rows only: seen once, a few or many times, or a class if the clone is expanded.

v_gene	d_gene	j_gene	abundance	len	CDR3nt	CDR3aa
TRBV5-1	TRBD1	TRBJ2-7	.	18	TGCGCCAGCCCGAGCTGGGCCCTCCGGGACAGGGAGTCCTACGAGCAGTACTTC	CASPSWALRDRESYEQYF
TRBV27	.	TRBJ2-3	.	16	TGTGCCAGCAGTTTAGAGCCGGGACTTTCTACAGATACGCAGTATTTT	CASSLEPGLSTDTQYF
TRBV15	.	TRBJ1-2	.	15	TGTGCCACCAGCAGAGATCGTGCCAGTAACTATGGCTACACCTTC	CATSRDRASNYGYTF
TRBV29-1	.	TRBJ2-7	once	12	TGCAGCGGGGGGGACAGAGCCTACGAGCAGTACTTC	CSGGDRAYEQYF
TRBV27	.	TRBJ2-6	.	15	TGTGCCAGCAGCCACAGGATCTCTGGGGCCAACGTCCTGACTTTC	CASSHRISGANVLTF
TRBV14	.	TRBJ2-1	.	15	TGTGCCAGCAGCCGCATTCGGGGGAAGGGCAATGAGCAGTTCTTC	CASSRIRGKGNEQFF
TRBV18	.	TRBJ2-7	.	14	TGTGCCAGCTCACCACCGGGGTCACACTACGAGCAGTACTTC	CASSPPGSHYEQYF
TRBV5-1	TRBD1	TRBJ2-1	once	15	TGCGCCAGCGGCGGTGGGGGACAGGACTGGAATGAGCAGTTCTTC	CASGGGGQDWNEQFF
TRBV27	.	TRBJ1-1	.	13	TGTGCCAGCAGTTCCAAGGGGAGGACTGAAGCTTTCTTT	CASSSKGRTEAFF
TRBV2	TRBD1	TRBJ1-2	.	13	TGTGCCAGCAGCTCCGGGGGACAGGGGGGACGAACCTTC	CASSSGGQGGRTF
TRBV19	.	TRBJ2-6	few	16	TGTGCCAGTAGTATGGGGGGGGCCTCTGGGGCCAACGTCCTGACTTTC	CASSMGGASGANVLTF
TRBV6-5	.	TRBJ1-1	.	12	TGTGCCAGTAACAGCGTGAACACTGAAGCTTTCTTT	CASNSVNTEAFF
TRBV27	TRBD1	TRBJ1-2	.	12	TGTGCCAGCAGATCCGACAGGGAAGGCTACACCTTC	CASRSDREGYTF
TRBV18	.	TRBJ2-5	.	14	TGTGCCAGCTCACCAGAGAGGGGGAAAGAGACCCAGTACTTC	CASSPERGKETQYF
TRBV28	TRBD1	TRBJ1-4	.	16	TGTGCCAGCAGTTCCGCGGGACAGGGGGGTAATGAAAAACTGTTTTTT	CASSSAGQGGNEKLFF
TRBV3-1/TRBV3-2	.	TRBJ1-5	few	13	TGTGCCAGCAGCCCAGACAGCCGTCAGCCCCAGCATTTT	CASSPDSRQPQHF
TRBV9	.	TRBJ1-1	.	14	TGTGCCAGCAGCTCCCGCGACATCGTCACTGAAGCTTTCTTT	CASSSRDIVTEAFF
TRBV28	.	TRBJ1-2	.	13	TGTGCCAGCAGTCCCCAGGGTCGCTATGGCTACACCTTC	CASSPQGRYGYTF
TRBV7-2	TRBD1	TRBJ2-3	.	15	TGTGCCAGCAGCCGGACAGGGGCGCCCCCAGATACGCAGTATTTT	CASSRTGAPPDTQYF
TRBV2	.	TRBJ1-2	.	14	TGTGCCAGCAGTGAAGCAGAAGTGGCCTATGGCTACACCTTC	CASSEAEVAYGYTF
TRBV2	.	TRBJ2-3	.	13	TGTGCCAGCAGTACACTTGCAGGGGGGACGCAGTATTTT	CASSTLAGGTQYF
TRBV10-1	.	TRBJ1-3	.	15	TGCGCCAGCAGTGAGAGTACGGCTGCTGGAAACACCATATATTTT	CASSESTAAGNTIYF
TRBV10-1	TRBD2	TRBJ2-1	.	14	TGCGCCAGGGGGGGGACTAGCTCCTACAATGAGCAGTTCTTC	CARGGTSSYNEQFF
TRBV6-2/TRBV6-3	.	TRBJ1-1	.	13	TGTGCCAGCAGCACACGGAGGAACACTGAAGCTTTCTTT	CASSTRRNTEAFF
TRBV11-2	.	TRBJ1-1	few	14	TGTGCCAGCAGCCCCCGAGGACAGAACACTGAAGCTTTCTTT	CASSPRGQNTEAFF
TRBV6-5	.	TRBJ1-2	.	14	TGTGCCAGCAGTTACCCGGACAGCTACTATGGCTACACCTTC	CASSYPDSYYGYTF
TRBV7-2	.	TRBJ1-6	once	15	TGTGCCAGCAGCTTAATGGAGCAGGGAGGTTCACCCCTCCACTTT	CASSLMEQGGSPLHF
TRBV19	.	TRBJ2-5	.	13	TGTGCCAGTAGCAAACAGGGAATGGAGACCCAGTACTTC	CASSKQGMETQYF
TRBV9	TRBD1	TRBJ2-1	.	14	TGTGCCAGCAGCCAGGGGGACGTCTACAATGAGCAGTTCTTC	CASSQGDVYNEQFF
TRBV19	.	TRBJ1-1	.	12	TGTGCCAGTAGAGAGGTCGACACTGAAGCTTTCTTT	CASREVDTEAFF
TRBV11-2	.	TRBJ1-6	.	15	TGTGCCAGCAGCTTAGTGGGTGACGCTAATTCACCCCTCCACTTT	CASSLVGDANSPLHF
TRBV7-2	TRBD1	TRBJ2-6	.	16	TGTGCCAGCAGCTTGCAGGGGGCGCGAGGGGCCAACGTCCTGACTTTC	CASSLQGARGANVLTF
TRBV5-6	TRBD1	TRBJ1-2	.	14	TGTGCCAGCAGCTTATCGGGACAGCCTTATGGCTACACCTTC	CASSLSGQPYGYTF
TRBV30	TRBD1	TRBJ2-6	.	17	TGTGCCTGGAGCGATGGGACAGGGGGCAGTGGGGCCAACGTCCTGACTTTC	CAWSDGTGGSGANVLTF
TRBV7-2	.	TRBJ1-1	few	14	TGTGCCAGTACCCTTCGGACGGGGAACACTGAAGCTTTCTTT	CASTLRTGNTEAFF
TRBV7-9	TRBD2	TRBJ2-1	.	16	TGTGCCAGCAGCTCACCCCCAGCGGGGGAGCACAATGAGCAGTTCTTC	CASSSPPAGEHNEQFF
TRBV7-8	.	TRBJ1-1	.	14	TGTGCCAGCAGCTCCGTCGCCGGCCGGACTGAAGCTTTCTTT	CASSSVAGRTEAFF
TRBV7-9	TRBD1	TRBJ2-5	.	15	TGTGCCAGCAGCCCTCAAGGGACAGGGGGGGAGACCCAGTACTTC	CASSPQGTGGETQYF
TRBV7-2	.	TRBJ1-1	.	14	TGTGCCAGCAGCTCGTCCCCAGGGGTTACTGAAGCTTTCTTT	CASSSSPGVTEAFF
TRBV28	.	TRBJ1-1	.	13	TGTGCCAGCAGACAAGGCGTCGGCACTGAAGCTTTCTTT	CASRQGVGTEAFF
TRBV2	TRBD1	TRBJ1-2	.	15	TGTGCCAGCAGTGATTTACTACAGGGGGCGGCCGGCTACACCTTC	CASSDLLQGAAGYTF
TRBV28	.	TRBJ2-1	once	15	TGTGCCAGCACCTCTAGGAGGGGCGGCCGGGGGGAGCAGTTCTTC	CASTSRRGGRGEQFF